Described below is a single T cell receptor beta chain sequence and its context. Study processing details: From reference gene primer amplification, estimates of nucleated cell counts were derived. Clones were read by immunoSEQ multiplex PCR, and TCRdb kept only the in-frame ones, dropping some. V, J and clone size reflect that table, while D and trimming were determined from the DNA. The data show approximately 210,000 clones, roughly nine tenths seen once. The V and J ends lost 2 bases and 5 bases respectively, with 7 bases between them. There are 13 residues in the CDR3. The data stem from a study of blood T cell repertoires in COVID-19. Study-wide context: Samples representing acute and convalescent COVID-19 were sourced from the United States, Italy and Spain.

V usage is TRBV12-3 or TRBV12-4 and J usage is TRBJ1-5, with no clear D. Sample: peripheral blood. This receptor was identified in a man between 65 and 85 years old with acute or convalescent COVID-19. The CDR3: CASSLNSDQPQHF. CDR3 bases: TGTGCCAGCAGTTTAAATTCCGATCAGCCCCAGCATTTT.